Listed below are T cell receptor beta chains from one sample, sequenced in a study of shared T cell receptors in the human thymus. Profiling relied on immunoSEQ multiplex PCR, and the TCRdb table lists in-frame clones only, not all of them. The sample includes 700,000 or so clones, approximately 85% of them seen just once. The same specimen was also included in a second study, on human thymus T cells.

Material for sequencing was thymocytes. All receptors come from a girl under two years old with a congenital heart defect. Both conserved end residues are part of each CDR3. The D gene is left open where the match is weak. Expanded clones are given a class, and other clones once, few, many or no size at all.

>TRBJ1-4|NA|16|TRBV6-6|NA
CASSDERRGKGEKLFF
TGTGCCAGCAGCGACGAACGCAGGGGAAAGGGGGAAAAACTGTTTTTT
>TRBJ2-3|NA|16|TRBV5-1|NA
CASSSQHRAGTDTQYF
TGCGCCAGCAGCTCACAGCACAGGGCCGGTACAGATACGCAGTATTTT
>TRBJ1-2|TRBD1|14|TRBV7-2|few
CASSPRTGGNGYTF
TGTGCCAGCAGCCCACGAACAGGGGGTAATGGCTACACCTTC
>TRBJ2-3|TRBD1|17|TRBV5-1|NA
CASSFNGQGMAADTQYF
TGCGCCAGCAGCTTTAACGGACAGGGTATGGCGGCAGATACGCAGTATTTT
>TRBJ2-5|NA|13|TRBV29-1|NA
CSVLLEGRETQYF
TGCAGCGTTCTGTTAGAGGGCAGAGAGACCCAGTACTTC
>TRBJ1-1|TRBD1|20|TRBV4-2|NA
CASSQEVGRTRDRRNTEAFF
TGTGCCAGCAGCCAAGAGGTGGGGAGAACCCGGGACAGGAGGAACACTGAAGCTTTCTTT
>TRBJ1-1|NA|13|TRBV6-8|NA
CASSERVDTEAFF
TGTGCCAGCAGCGAACGGGTCGACACTGAAGCTTTCTTT
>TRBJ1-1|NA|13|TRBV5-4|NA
CASSLSGGPEAFF
TGTGCCAGCAGCTTGTCGGGGGGGCCGGAAGCTTTCTTT
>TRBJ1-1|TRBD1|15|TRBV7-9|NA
CASSSNHPGGTEAFF
TGTGCCAGCAGCTCTAACCACCCAGGGGGCACTGAAGCTTTCTTT
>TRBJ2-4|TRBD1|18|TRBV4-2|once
CASSRNPVHRDRKNIQYF
TGTGCCAGCAGTCGCAACCCTGTCCACCGGGACAGGAAAAACATTCAGTACTTC
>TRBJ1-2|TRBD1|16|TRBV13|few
CASSLSAGTELWSYTF
TGTGCCAGCAGCCTATCCGCCGGGACAGAGCTTTGGAGCTACACCTTC
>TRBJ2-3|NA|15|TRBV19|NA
CASSIPPPDSDTQYF
TGTGCCAGTAGTATTCCCCCACCCGACTCGGATACGCAGTATTTT
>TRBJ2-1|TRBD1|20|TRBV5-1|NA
CASSLGLDRGSDGIYNEQFF
TGCGCCAGCAGCTTGGGACTCGACAGGGGGTCAGATGGGATATACAATGAGCAGTTCTTC
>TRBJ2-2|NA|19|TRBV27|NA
CASSLKRDSNYQNTGELFF
TGTGCCAGCAGTTTAAAACGGGACTCCAATTACCAAAACACCGGGGAGCTGTTTTTT
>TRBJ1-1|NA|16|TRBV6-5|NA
CASSLQKSPMNTEAFF
TGTGCCAGCAGTTTACAGAAGTCACCCATGAACACTGAAGCTTTCTTT
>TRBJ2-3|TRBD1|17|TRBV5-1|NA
CASSLGRTGPCTDTQYF
TGCGCCAGCAGCTTGGGGAGGACAGGTCCATGCACAGATACGCAGTATTTT
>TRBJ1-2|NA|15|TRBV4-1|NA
CASSQDDGRGNGYTF
TGCGCCAGCAGCCAAGATGATGGCAGAGGAAATGGCTACACCTTC
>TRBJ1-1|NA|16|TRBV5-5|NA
CASSLLWTATGTEAFF
TGTGCCAGCAGCCTACTCTGGACAGCCACGGGCACTGAAGCTTTCTTT
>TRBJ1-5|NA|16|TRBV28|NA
CASSFDSPPHNQPQHF
TGTGCCAGCAGTTTTGACAGCCCCCCTCACAATCAGCCCCAGCATTTT
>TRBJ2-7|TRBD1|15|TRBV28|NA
CASSTGTGYSYEQYF
TGTGCCAGCAGTACCGGGACAGGGTACTCCTACGAGCAGTACTTC
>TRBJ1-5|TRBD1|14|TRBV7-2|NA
CASSGQGRNQPQHF
TGTGCCAGCAGCGGACAGGGGCGCAATCAGCCCCAGCATTTT
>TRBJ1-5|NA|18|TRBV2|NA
CASSDPGHAFDLAQPQHF
TGTGCCAGCAGTGATCCGGGACACGCGTTTGATCTCGCTCAGCCCCAGCATTTT
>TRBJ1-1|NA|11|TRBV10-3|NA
CAAEGGTEAFF
TGTGCCGCTGAAGGAGGGACTGAAGCTTTCTTT
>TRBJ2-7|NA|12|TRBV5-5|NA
CASARGFYEQYF
TGTGCCAGCGCGAGAGGATTCTACGAGCAGTACTTC
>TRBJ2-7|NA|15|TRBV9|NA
CASSLQDSPSYEQYF
TGTGCCAGCAGCTTACAGGACAGCCCGAGCTACGAGCAGTACTTC
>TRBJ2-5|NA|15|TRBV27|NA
CASRRGRGAGETQYF
TGTGCCAGCAGGAGAGGGAGGGGGGCCGGCGAGACCCAGTACTTC
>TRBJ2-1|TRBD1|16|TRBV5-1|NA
CASSLAWDRGYNEQFF
TGCGCCAGCAGCTTGGCGTGGGACAGGGGTTACAATGAGCAGTTCTTC
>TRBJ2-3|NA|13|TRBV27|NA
CASSPLGTDTQYF
TGTGCCAGCAGTCCCCTAGGCACAGATACGCAGTATTTT
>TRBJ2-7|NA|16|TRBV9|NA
CASSAHLQGTTYEQYF
TGTGCCAGCAGCGCCCACCTTCAGGGGACCACCTACGAGCAGTACTTC
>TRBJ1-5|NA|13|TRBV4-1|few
CASSRFLGQPQHF
TGCGCCAGCAGCCGGTTTCTAGGTCAGCCCCAGCATTTT
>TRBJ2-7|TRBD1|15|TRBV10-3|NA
CAIRRPGQRFYEQYF
TGTGCCATCAGGCGACCGGGACAGCGGTTCTACGAGCAGTACTTC
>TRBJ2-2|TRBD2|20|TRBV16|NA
CASSPTSGGASFSNTGELFF
TGTGCCAGCAGCCCCACTAGCGGGGGGGCATCCTTCTCGAACACCGGGGAGCTGTTTTTT
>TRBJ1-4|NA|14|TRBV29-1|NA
CSVRGTVQPEKLFF
TGCAGCGTCCGGGGGACGGTCCAACCGGAAAAACTGTTTTTT
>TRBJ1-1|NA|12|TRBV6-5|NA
CASGLSNTEAFF
TGTGCCAGCGGGCTATCGAACACTGAAGCTTTCTTT
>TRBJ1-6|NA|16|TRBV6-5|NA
CASSLVQHKYNSPLHF
TGTGCCAGCAGTTTAGTACAGCACAAGTATAATTCACCCCTCCACTTT
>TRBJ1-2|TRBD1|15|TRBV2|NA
CASTQDPGTAYGYTF
TGTGCCAGCACCCAGGATCCCGGGACAGCCTATGGCTACACCTTC
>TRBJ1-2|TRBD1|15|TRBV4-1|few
CASRPGTDPYYGYTF
TGCGCCAGCAGACCTGGGACAGATCCCTACTATGGCTACACCTTC